This TCR beta chain was sequenced during a study of blood T cell repertoires in COVID-19. About the research overall: The United States, Italy and Spain supplied acute and convalescent COVID-19 samples.

Original analysis: Using reference gene primer amplification, nucleated cell counts were estimated. Clones were read by immunoSEQ multiplex PCR, and TCRdb kept only the in-frame ones, dropping some. That table gives V, J and clone size, and the DNA gave D and trimming. The table records tens of thousands of clones, roughly nine tenths of them present only once. CDR1 and CDR2 from the germline V gene are SGHVS and FQNEAQ. Between the trimmed V and J ends, which lost 3 bases and 0 bases, there was a span of 15 bases. The length of the CDR3 is 18 residues. In its sample, this clone was seen a few times. This clonotype was obtained from a man in his 60s with acute or convalescent COVID-19. The sample taken for sequencing was peripheral blood. The chain recombines TRBV7-8 with TRBJ1-6, with a tentative D call TRBD1 (5 bases). The CDR3, as DNA: TGTGCCAGCAGCTTTGTGGACACCCCTTCCTCCTATAATTCACCCCTCCACTTT. This translates into CASSFVDTPSSYNSPLHF. Supplemented by reference TRBV7-8 and TRBJ1-6, the full variable domain reads GAGVSQSPRYKVAKRGQDVALRCDPISGHVSLFWYQQALGQGPEFLTYFQNEAQLDKSGLPSDRFFAERPEGSVSTLKIQRTQQEDSAVYLCASSFVDTPSSYNSPLHFGNGTRLTVT.